The clone carrying this T cell receptor beta chain was detected a few times. The antigen is not known. This CDR3 comprises 15 residues. Per germline, CDR1 DFQATT and CDR2 SNEGSKA (reference sequence). Using its own MiXCR run on the RT-PCR reads, TCRdb lists one record per CDR3 protein. The data contain hundreds of thousands of distinct CDR3 sequences, less than 20% of them singletons. This sample was taken from a study of response to subunit inactivated influenza vaccine. Study conclusions and caveats: Seasonal influenza vaccination, on each occasion, was suggested by the authors to recruit few new T cells.

The sample was PBMCs from blood, taken more than 4 days after vaccination. This clonotype was sampled from a man aged 45-60 years who received an inactivated influenza vaccine. The gene calls are TRBV20-1 and TRBJ2-3; 12 nucleotides align to TRBD2. CDR3 protein: CSLSTSGRPTDTQYF. CDR3 bases: TGCAGCCTCTCGACTAGCGGGAGACCCACAGATACGCAGTATTTT.